This TCR beta chain was sequenced during a study of blood T cell repertoires in COVID-19. The method was immunoSEQ multiplex PCR; TCRdb's version includes in-frame clones alone and lacks a portion of them. Of 250,000 to 300,000 clones in the sample, about nine tenths were seen once. The ends lost 7 bases at V and 8 bases at J; junction bases unmatched: 7. The CDR3 runs 12 residues. The sequencing sample was made of peripheral blood. The TCR originated in a woman aged 25 to 45 with COVID-19, enrolled during active disease. The chain couples TRBV12-3 or TRBV12-4 to TRBJ1-1; 7 bases are shared with TRBD1. The CDR3, as DNA: TGTGCCAGCAATACACAGGGGACCGAAGCTTTCTTT. Protein sequence: CASNTQGTEAFF.